This T cell receptor beta chain was sequenced in a study of blood T cell repertoires in COVID-19. Data came from immunoSEQ multiplex PCR; TCRdb stores just in-frame clones and leaves some out. The table records more than 150,000 clones, more than 85% of them present only once. The CDR3 consists of 14 residues. Looked up from germline, CDR1 is MGHRA and CDR2 is YSYEKL. V was pared by 8 bases and J by 4 bases, with 9 bases of the junction left unmatched. The receptor was isolated from a man between 18 and 29 years old with acute or convalescent COVID-19. The chain is built from TRBV4-1 and TRBJ1-2; 8 bases are shared with TRBD1. Sequencing used peripheral blood. The CDR3 loop reads CASRGTGQLYGYTF. The DNA for the CDR3 is TGCGCCAGCCGGGGGACAGGCCAACTCTATGGCTACACCTTC.